The 32 T cell receptor beta chains presented below share a single source sample, sequenced in a study of cytomegalovirus exposure and HLA in healthy donors (TCRdb year 2017). Library generation was performed with the immunoSEQ multiplex PCR assay. The multiplex PCR relied on a mix of 60 forward primers for TCR Vbeta segments and 13 reverse primers for TCR Jbeta segments. What TCRdb holds here is the immuneACCESS table cut down to in-frame rearrangements. Part of the clones is not present; checked against another copy, under half of the missing clones reflect an unresolved V gene, and the others are unexplained. The sample table lists 150,000 to 160,000 clones, roughly 74% of them with a count of one. The top ten clonotypes cover 2.8% of the sample. The sample comprised PBMCs. These receptors were taken from a young man in good health and CMV-seronegative.

The chain employs TRBV6-1 and TRBJ1-6, with D possibly matching TRBD1 (5 bases). CDR1 is MNHNS, CDR2 SASEGT, per germline. The CDR3 is 15 residues long. Trimming pared 4 bases from V and 7 bases from J, leaving 14 bases between. In DNA form, the CDR3 reads TGTGCCAGCAGTGGACTGGGAGGGGCCAATTCACCCCTCCACTTT. Encoded protein: CASSGLGGANSPLHF.

CDR3 in amino acids: CASPDRGCNEKLFF. In DNA form, the CDR3 reads TGCGCCAGCCCTGACAGGGGGTGTAATGAAAAACTGTTTTTT. The chain combines TRBV10-1 with TRBJ1-4; 9 bases match TRBD1. With 8 bases clipped from V and 4 bases from J, the junction kept 5 bases outside the gene matches. The CDR3 is made up of 14 amino acids. In germline, CDR1 is WNHNN, CDR2 SYGVQD (reference sequence).

This rearrangement joins TRBV7-2 to TRBJ1-1, with D tentatively TRBD1 (5 bases). CDR3 size: 18 residues. Trimming pared 3 bases from V and 0 bases from J, leaving 20 bases between. Germline V CDR1 and CDR2: SGHTA, FQGNSA. This chain's CDR3 is CASSFHGGVLYMNTEAFF. The CDR3 region has the DNA TGTGCCAGCAGCTTCCACGGGGGGGTGCTGTACATGAACACTGAAGCTTTCTTT. The whole variable domain, filled in from reference TRBV7-2 and TRBJ1-1, reads GAGVSQSPSNKVTEKGKDVELRCDPISGHTALYWYRQSLGQGLEFLIYFQGNSAPDKSGLPSDRFSAERTGGSVSTLTIQRTQQEDSAVYLCASSFHGGVLYMNTEAFFGQGTRLTVV.

The CDR3 spells CASTGGGPNEKLFF. The CDR3 nucleotides read TGTGCCAGCACCGGAGGGGGCCCTAATGAAAAACTGTTTTTT. This rearrangement joins TRBV6-5 to TRBJ1-4; 7 nucleotides match TRBD1. Germline CDR1 reads MNHEY; CDR2 reads SVGAGI. The V gene end was trimmed by 7 bases and the J gene end by 3 bases; junction bases not matched to a gene: 5. This CDR3 has 14 residues.

The J gene is TRBJ2-1, the V gene TRBV4-2; 7 positions agree with TRBD1. This CDR3 region has 16 residues. The V and J ends lost 1 base and 10 bases, in that order; junction bases with no gene match: 13. The germline gives CDR1 LGHNA, CDR2 YNFKEQ. This CDR3 is CASSQVQGVPSEEQFF. CDR3 in DNA: TGTGCCAGCAGCCAAGTTCAGGGGGTACCCTCCGAAGAGCAGTTCTTC.

The V gene is TRBV27, the J gene TRBJ1-1; 9 nucleotides align to TRBD1. The J segment lost 5 bases and the V segment lost 7 bases, leaving 8 bases of the junction unmatched. Per germline, CDR1 MNHEY and CDR2 SMNVEV (reference sequence). This CDR3 region has 14 residues. CDR3 protein: CASKFGDRDTEAFF. CDR3 coding DNA: TGTGCCAGCAAATTCGGGGACAGGGATACTGAAGCTTTCTTT.

The rearrangement joins TRBV2 to TRBJ2-1; tentative D call: TRBD2 (5 bases). Germline lookup yields CDR1 SNHLY and CDR2 FYNNEI. This CDR3 has 10 amino acids. Trimming pared 9 bases from V and 12 bases from J, leaving 12 bases between. The CDR3 loop reads CASYSGGQFF. In DNA, the CDR3 is TGTGCCAGTTACAGTGGAGGGCAGTTCTTC.

V usage is TRBV20-1 and J usage is TRBJ2-1, with D unresolved. The ends were cut back, 3 bases at V and 7 bases at J, with 7 bases in the middle. The CDR3 length is 11 residues. Looked up from germline, CDR1 is DFQATT and CDR2 is SNEGSKA (reference sequence). The CDR3: CSASSANEQFF. In DNA form, the CDR3 reads TGCAGTGCTAGTTCAGCGAATGAGCAGTTCTTC.

The chain links TRBV11-3 to TRBJ2-1, with 9 bases fitting TRBD1. The CDR3 covers 15 residues. V was pared by 0 bases and J by 4 bases, with 1 base of the junction left unmatched. Looked up from germline, CDR1 is SGHNT and CDR2 is YENEEA. The CDR3 bases are TGTGCCAGCAGCTTAGAGGGACAGGGATACAATGAGCAGTTCTTC. Translating it yields CASSLEGQGYNEQFF. Using reference TRBV11-3 and TRBJ2-1 for the parts outside the CDR3, the full variable domain is EAGVVQSPRYKIIEKKQPVAFWCNPISGHNTLYWYLQNLGQGPELLIRYENEEAVDDSQLPKDRFSAERLKGVDSTLKIQPAELGDSAVYLCASSLEGQGYNEQFFGPGTRLTVL.

Details on this clone: Relative to the germline gene, one junction end is altered; a read error may explain this. The rearrangement uses TRBV10-3 and TRBJ2-6; 8 nucleotides line up with TRBD1. This CDR3 comprises 18 residues. Germline CDR1 is ENHRY and CDR2 is SYGVKD. CDR3 DNA sequence: TGTGCCACGCTGGTGGGGGCAGGGGGCGTCTCTGGGGCCAACGGCCTGACTTTC. This codes for CATLVGAGGVSGANGLTF.

This chain connects TRBV5-1 to TRBJ2-3; 7 bases map to TRBD2. This CDR3 spans 16 amino acids. The junction had 5 bases not matched to a gene; V was cut back by 0 bases and J by 1 base. CDR1 SGHRS and CDR2 YFSETQ come from the germline V gene. The CDR3, as DNA: TGCGCCAGCAGCTTGGCCTTGGCGGGGGGCACAGATACGCAGTATTTT. It translates to CASSLALAGGTDTQYF.

This chain joins TRBV27 and TRBJ1-5; 7 positions match TRBD1. V was clipped by 3 bases and J by 2 bases; unmatched bases: 4. Germline CDR1 reads MNHEY; CDR2 reads SMNVEV (reference sequence). The CDR3 spans 15 residues. CDR3 nucleotides: TGTGCCAGCAGTTTCGAGGGGGCTCGCAATCAGCCCCAGCATTTT. It codes for CASSFEGARNQPQHF.

The chain has TRBV14 and TRBJ2-2; no reliable D call. The germline V gene encodes CDR1 SGHDN and CDR2 FVKESK. The CDR3 extends over 18 amino acids. V dropped 0 bases and J dropped 4 bases, with 18 bases sitting between them. Written as DNA, the CDR3 is TGTGCCAGCAGCCAAGATAACGTAAATTTGGCAGGCACCGGGGAGCTGTTTTTT. Protein: CASSQDNVNLAGTGELFF. The full variable domain, its missing parts supplied by reference TRBV14 and TRBJ2-2, is EAGVTQFPSHSVIEKGQTVTLRCDPISGHDNLYWYRRVMGKEIKFLLHFVKESKQDESGMPNNRFLAERTGGTYSTLKVQPAELEDSGVYFCASSQDNVNLAGTGELFFGEGSRLTVL.

The chain joins TRBV18 to TRBJ1-1, with TRBD1 as a possible D gene (5 bases). Germline-derived CDR1 and CDR2 are KGHSH and LQKENI. This CDR3 contains 17 residues. The ends were cut back, 3 bases at V and 0 bases at J, with 17 bases in the middle. DNA for the CDR3: TGTGCCAGCTCACCTTCATTTAGGACATCGATGAACACTGAAGCTTTCTTT. Translating it yields CASSPSFRTSMNTEAFF.

This clone has just one count. The gene calls are TRBV10-3 and TRBJ2-5, with 8 bases fitting TRBD1. This CDR3 has 13 amino acids. Trimming took 11 bases from V and 5 from J; bases not matched to a gene: 10. The germline CDR1 and CDR2 sequences are ENHRY and SYGVKD. CDR3 region: CAARTGIRETQYF. CDR3 sequence (DNA): TGTGCCGCCCGGACAGGGATACGGGAGACCCAGTACTTC.

The chain uses TRBV7-3 and TRBJ1-1; 7 bases map to TRBD1. The CDR3 sequence is 15 residues long. Losses at the gene ends were 4 bases for V and 1 base for J; bases not matched to a gene: 6. Germline V gives CDR1 SGHTA, CDR2 FQGTGA. Here the CDR3 reads CASSSRTGPNTEAFF. The CDR3 DNA reads TGTGCCAGCAGCTCCCGGACAGGCCCGAACACTGAAGCTTTCTTT.

This clone was counted only a few times. The chain is built from TRBV4-3 and TRBJ1-6, with D perhaps TRBD1 (6 bases). The germline V and J ends were trimmed by 4 bases and 8 bases, with 12 bases remaining between them. The germline gives CDR1 LGHNA, CDR2 YSLEER. The CDR3 contains 14 residues. CDR3 region: CASSLTGTDSPLHF. In nucleotides, the CDR3 is TGCGCCAGCAGCCTGACAGGTACGGATTCACCCCTCCACTTT.

The chain's CDR3 is CASSHTPPLGLAGGLNTGELFF. Written as DNA, the CDR3 is TGTGCCAGCAGTCATACCCCTCCGCTCGGACTAGCGGGGGGGCTGAACACCGGGGAGCTGTTTTTT. This chain joins TRBV27 and TRBJ2-2; TRBD2 matches 15 bases. The CDR3 totals 22 residues. Looked up from germline, CDR1 is MNHEY and CDR2 is SMNVEV (reference sequence). The J segment lost 1 base and the V segment lost 5 bases, leaving 17 bases of the junction unmatched.

The chain links TRBV19 to TRBJ2-7, with 10 bases lining up with TRBD1. Per germline, CDR1 LNHDA and CDR2 SQIVND (reference sequence). This CDR3 spans 16 amino acids. Trimming took 3 bases from V and 3 from J; bases not matched to a gene: 8. CDR3 amino acids: CASSIAGGTGVYEQYF. The CDR3 DNA follows: TGTGCCAGTAGTATCGCGGGCGGGACAGGGGTCTACGAGCAGTACTTC.

The V call is TRBV10-3, the J call TRBJ1-2; a possible D gene is TRBD1 (6 bases). The V gene's germline CDR1 is ENHRY and CDR2 SYGVKD. V was trimmed by 3 bases and J by 4 bases, leaving 12 bases between them. The CDR3 runs to 14 residues. The CDR3 DNA reads TGTGCCATCAGTGACCCGACAGGAATCTATGGCTACACCTTC. This sequence encodes CAISDPTGIYGYTF.

The chain employs TRBV29-1 and TRBJ2-1; weak D call: TRBD1 (5 bases). CDR3 length equals 13 residues. Germline V lookup: CDR1 SQVTM, CDR2 ANQGSEA. V was trimmed by 3 bases and J by 4 bases, leaving 10 bases between them. The CDR3 DNA sequence: TGCAGCGTTGATGAACAGGCTTACAATGAGCAGTTCTTC. Residues: CSVDEQAYNEQFF.

The rearrangement joins TRBV9 to TRBJ1-1, with TRBD1 matching 8 bases. Germline V gene lookup returns CDR1 SGDLS and CDR2 YYNGEE. This CDR3 comprises 15 residues. V lost 4 bases and J lost 3; bases outside the gene matches: 8. CDR3 DNA sequence: TGTGCCAGCAGCCCCAACAACAGGGGGGACACTGAAGCTTTCTTT. It encodes CASSPNNRGDTEAFF.

To note about this clone: Other DNA sequences in the same sample also yield this CDR3. The CDR3 bases are TGTGCCAGCAGTTACTCCAGGGTTTACAATGAGCAGTTCTTC. Translated, it gives CASSYSRVYNEQFF. This chain joins TRBV6-5 and TRBJ2-1; maybe TRBD1 (5 bases). V lost 0 bases and J lost 4, with 7 bases in between. The CDR3 has 14 residues. From germline, CDR1 is MNHEY and CDR2 SVGAGI.

The rearrangement joins TRBV9 to TRBJ2-5; possibly TRBD2 for D (5 bases). With the DNA end fitting TRBJ2-7 better, the J assignment may be wrong. Germline V gene data show CDR1 as SGDLS and CDR2 as YYNGEE. The CDR3 length is 17 residues. DNA of the CDR3: TGTGCCAGCAGCGCCCTACCAGGAGGCCGACCCCTGTACGAGCAGTACTTC. This sequence encodes CASSALPGGRPLYEQYF.

The gene calls are TRBV6-1 and TRBJ2-7, with D tentatively TRBD1 (6 bases). The CDR3 extends over 14 amino acids. Per germline, CDR1 MNHNS and CDR2 SASEGT. Trimming took 1 base from V and 3 from J, leaving 10 bases between them. The CDR3 bases are TGTGCCAGCAGTGAAGGGGTAGGGGGCTACGAGCAGTACGTC. Its translation is CASSEGVGGYEQYV.

The gene calls are TRBV27 and TRBJ2-1, with 8 nucleotides matching TRBD2. The CDR3 totals 16 residues. Germline V gene data show CDR1 as MNHEY and CDR2 as SMNVEV (reference sequence). The trim removed 3 bases at V and 5 bases at J, leaving 9 bases unmatched. The CDR3 protein is CASSLAGGRNHNEQFF. The DNA of the CDR3 is TGTGCCAGCAGTTTGGCGGGGGGCCGGAATCACAATGAGCAGTTCTTC.

DNA for the CDR3: TGCGCCAGCAGCTTGGGTTCAGGGACTGGAGGAAACACCATATATTTT. Residues: CASSLGSGTGGNTIYF. The V and J genes are TRBV5-1 and TRBJ1-3; maybe TRBD1 (5 bases). Trimming stripped 0 bases from V and 4 bases from J, with 14 bases between. This CDR3 comprises 16 residues. Germline CDR1 reads SGHRS; CDR2 reads YFSETQ. The variable domain in full, with the rest retrieved from reference TRBV5-1 and TRBJ1-3, is KAGVTQTPRYLIKTRGQQVTLSCSPISGHRSVSWYQQTPGQGLQFLFEYFSETQRNKGNFPGRFSGRQFSNSRSEMNVSTLELGDSALYLCASSLGSGTGGNTIYFGEGSWLTVV.

The chain couples TRBV28 to TRBJ1-2; 10 nucleotides match TRBD1. This CDR3 comprises 14 residues. J gave up 3 bases and V 6 bases, and 4 bases lay outside the gene matches. Germline CDR1 reads MDHEN; CDR2 reads SYDVKM. CDR3 in DNA: TGTGCCAGCAGCTGGGACAGGGGCTACTATGGCTACACCTTC. Translating gives CASSWDRGYYGYTF.

V gene TRBV7-6 combines with J gene TRBJ2-5, with 10 nucleotides matching TRBD1. The J call may be faulty, since TRBJ2-7 better matches the DNA end. This CDR3 is 14 amino acids long. The germline gives CDR1 SGHVS, CDR2 FNYEAQ. The CDR3 sequence is CASSYDRGHFEQYF. The CDR3 DNA follows: TGTGCCAGCAGCTATGACAGGGGGCATTTCGAGCAGTACTTC.

The chain uses TRBV4-1 and TRBJ2-1; D gene ambiguous. Germline V gives CDR1 MGHRA, CDR2 YSYEKL. The CDR3 covers 12 residues. Trimming took 1 base from V and 7 from J, leaving 5 bases between them. CDR3 DNA: TGCGCCAGCAGCCAAGTATTGAATGAGCAGTTCTTC. Its protein is CASSQVLNEQFF.

This chain links TRBV7-9 with TRBJ1-1, with 7 bases that match TRBD1. Germline CDR1 SEHNR, CDR2 FQNEAQ (reference sequence). CDR3 length equals 14 residues. The trim removed 2 bases at V and 4 bases at J, leaving 4 bases unmatched. The CDR3 nucleotides are TGTGCCAGCAGCTTACAGGGGGAAGTCACTGAAGCTTTCTTT. This encodes CASSLQGEVTEAFF.

This sequence joins TRBV7-8 and TRBJ2-1; no firm D call. The CDR3 consists of 15 residues. Per germline, CDR1 SGHVS and CDR2 FQNEAQ. Trimming cost V 6 bases and J 3 bases, with 15 bases left between them. CDR3 loop: CASRPSEFNYNEQFF. DNA of the CDR3: TGTGCCAGCAGGCCATCAGAATTCAACTACAATGAGCAGTTCTTC.